Sequencing of this T cell receptor (beta chain) was carried out in a study of T cell responses to AZD1222 COVID-19 vaccine. General study findings and limits: Nearly half of spike-specific TCRs reportedly target unmutated variant regions. Scientists sampled the repertoires only once the peak T cell response had passed. Seropositive AZD1222 recipients at baseline numbered only six or seven.

About this clone: Its antigen remains unknown.

There are 14 residues in the CDR3. The V gene's germline CDR1 is SGHNT and CDR2 YYREEE (reference sequence). Trimming took 1 base from V and 6 from J, leaving 11 bases between them. Produced via immunoSEQ multiplex PCR; TCRdb's table is partial and in-frame only. The table includes some 150,000 clones, 87% detected once. The chain uses TRBV5-4 and TRBJ2-1; D might be TRBD1 (6 bases). Specimen: peripheral blood, collected 28 days after the second AZD1222 dose. This TCR was recovered from an adult who received the AZD1222 COVID-19 vaccine. The chain's CDR3 is CASSLPDRVNEQFF. The DNA for the CDR3 is TGTGCCAGCAGCTTGCCGGACAGAGTCAATGAGCAGTTCTTC.